These T cell receptor beta chains were read from a single sample in a study of vaccination and CD4 T cells after COVID-19. Each CDR3 protein gets one entry after TCRdb re-called the PCR reads with MiXCR. The sample lists more than 9,000 distinct CDR3 sequences; about 35% were seen once. Antigen specificity for these receptors is unknown. The sequenced sample was CD4+ T cells from blood, cultured in vitro. These receptors were obtained from a human donor in good health. The CDR3 runs from the conserved cysteine through the conserved F or W. D genes are given only for firm matches. Part of the rows lack a size; the others show once, few, many or a class for expanded clones.

V gene	J gene	CDR3 length	clone size	D gene	CDR3 protein	CDR3 DNA
TRBV4-3	TRBJ1-2	13	.	.	CASSQGLLDGYTF	TGCGCCAGCAGCCAAGGTCTCTTAGATGGCTACACCTTC
TRBV20-1	TRBJ2-3	16	few	TRBD2	CSAAGLAGGPGDTQYF	TGCAGTGCGGCCGGACTAGCGGGAGGGCCGGGAGATACGCAGTATTTT
TRBV10-3	TRBJ1-1	16	.	TRBD1	CAISKTSGGTDTEAFF	TGTGCCATCAGTAAGACTTCAGGGGGGACGGACACTGAAGCTTTCTTT
TRBV24-1	TRBJ2-3	15	few	TRBD1	CATSDLGQGAHTQYF	TGTGCCACCAGTGATTTGGGACAGGGGGCTCATACGCAGTATTTT
TRBV20-1	TRBJ2-1	13	few	TRBD1	CSAPGTGNNEQFF	TGCAGTGCACCAGGGACAGGGAATAATGAGCAGTTCTTC
TRBV6-2/TRBV6-3	TRBJ2-7	14	few	.	CASSYYIDSYEQYF	TGTGCCAGCAGTTACTATATCGACAGCTACGAGCAGTACTTC
TRBV20-1	TRBJ2-5	18	.	.	CSAIDSKNVWEYQETQYF	TGCAGTGCTATCGACAGCAAAAATGTTTGGGAGTACCAAGAGACCCAGTACTTC
TRBV24-1	TRBJ2-1	17	.	TRBD1	CATSDAPGTGPTNEQFF	TGTGCCACCAGTGATGCTCCCGGGACAGGACCTACCAATGAGCAGTTCTTC
TRBV2	TRBJ2-5	16	once	.	CASSEARASYQETQYF	TGTGCCAGCAGTGAAGCGCGGGCTAGCTACCAAGAGACCCAGTACTTC
TRBV28	TRBJ2-2	18	.	TRBD2	CVSSFGLAGAANTGELFF	TGTGTCAGCAGTTTCGGACTAGCGGGAGCGGCGAACACCGGGGAGCTGTTTTTT
TRBV9	TRBJ2-3	16	once	TRBD2	CASSVDPAGVLDTQYF	TGTGCCAGCAGCGTAGACCCAGCGGGAGTGTTAGATACGCAGTATTTT
TRBV6-2/TRBV6-3	TRBJ1-1	15	.	.	CASSPSPTANTEAFF	TGTGCCAGCAGTCCTTCCCCGACGGCGAACACTGAAGCTTTCTTT
TRBV5-1	TRBJ1-2	13	.	.	CASSFATGEGYTF	TGCGCCAGCAGCTTTGCGACGGGAGAGGGCTACACCTTC
TRBV19	TRBJ2-6	15	.	TRBD1	CASSTGGAGANVLTF	TGTGCCAGTAGTACAGGGGGCGCTGGGGCCAACGTCCTGACTTTC
TRBV20-1	TRBJ1-5	17	medium-sized	.	CSARDIVGGYSNQPQHF	TGCAGTGCTAGAGATATCGTGGGGGGTTATAGCAATCAGCCCCAGCATTTT
TRBV4-3	TRBJ2-3	18	.	TRBD2	CASSQEALHVAGGDTQYF	TGCGCCAGCAGCCAAGAAGCCCTACATGTCGCGGGAGGAGATACGCAGTATTTT
TRBV4-3	TRBJ1-3	15	.	.	CASSLREGSGNTIYF	TGCGCCAGCAGCCTTAGGGAGGGGTCTGGAAACACCATATATTTT
TRBV6-1	TRBJ2-2	15	.	TRBD2	CASSRPGLGVGELFF	TGTGCCAGCAGTCGGCCGGGACTAGGAGTCGGGGAGCTGTTTTTT
TRBV7-2	TRBJ2-3	17	few	TRBD2	CASSLGLAGAPGDTQYF	TGTGCCAGCAGCTTAGGACTAGCGGGAGCTCCAGGAGATACGCAGTATTTT
TRBV5-1	TRBJ1-1	16	.	.	CASSGGHLKAATEAFF	TGCGCCAGCAGCGGAGGACACCTCAAGGCGGCCACTGAAGCTTTCTTT
TRBV18	TRBJ2-2	13	.	.	CASSPFKDGELFF	TGTGCCAGCTCACCATTCAAAGACGGGGAGCTGTTTTTT
TRBV2	TRBJ1-5	14	.	TRBD1	CASSVQGAGQPQHF	TGTGCCAGCAGCGTACAGGGGGCAGGTCAGCCCCAGCATTTT
TRBV7-9	TRBJ1-2	17	.	.	CASSPYTPGGPTYGYTF	TGTGCCAGCAGTCCTTACACCCCGGGCGGACCCACCTATGGCTACACCTTC
TRBV2	TRBJ1-2	14	medium-sized	.	CASSETGTNYGYTF	TGTGCCAGCAGTGAGACGGGTACTAACTATGGCTACACCTTC
TRBV5-5	TRBJ2-1	14	.	.	CASSSQPTSGEQFF	TGTGCCAGCAGCTCGCAACCTACCTCCGGGGAGCAGTTCTTC
TRBV9	TRBJ2-7	15	few	TRBD1	CASSVGTGGSYEQYF	TGTGCCAGCAGCGTAGGGACAGGGGGCTCCTACGAGCAGTACTTC
TRBV7-2	TRBJ1-2	15	few	.	CASSFTGTGGYGYTF	TGTGCCAGCAGCTTTACAGGGACTGGAGGCTATGGCTACACCTTC
TRBV4-3	TRBJ2-2	14	.	.	CASSGGAHTGELFF	TGCGCCAGCAGTGGAGGGGCTCACACCGGGGAGCTGTTTTTT
TRBV27	TRBJ2-5	16	few	.	CASSVGVAGNQETQYF	TGTGCCAGCAGCGTCGGGGTGGCGGGAAACCAAGAGACCCAGTACTTC
TRBV24-1	TRBJ1-5	15	medium-sized	.	CATRGEGLGNQPQHF	TGTGCCACCAGGGGGGAGGGCTTGGGCAATCAGCCCCAGCATTTT
TRBV7-9	TRBJ1-4	15	few	.	CASSHRQGTNEKLFF	TGTGCCAGCAGCCATAGGCAGGGGACTAATGAAAAACTGTTTTTT
TRBV7-3	TRBJ2-3	15	.	.	CASSHLRTSTDTQYF	TGCGCCAGCAGCCACTTGCGGACCAGCACAGATACGCAGTATTTT
TRBV27	TRBJ1-1	13	medium-sized	.	CASSFRGGTEAFF	TGTGCCAGCAGTTTCCGGGGAGGCACTGAAGCTTTCTTT
TRBV6-5	TRBJ2-3	15	.	.	CASSYGRGSTDTQYF	TGTGCCAGCAGTTACGGTCGGGGTAGCACAGATACGCAGTATTTT
TRBV28	TRBJ1-3	18	.	.	CASSFRGRGKASGNTIYF	TGTGCCAGCAGTTTTAGGGGAAGGGGAAAAGCCTCTGGAAACACCATATATTTT
TRBV11-2	TRBJ2-2	15	.	.	CASTLDGGRAGELFF	TGTGCCAGTACCTTGGACGGGGGTCGGGCCGGGGAGCTGTTTTTT
TRBV6-2/TRBV6-3	TRBJ2-7	15	.	.	CASSYSAASSYEQYF	TGTGCCAGCAGTTATTCCGCGGCAAGCTCCTACGAGCAGTACTTC
TRBV19	TRBJ1-1	12	few	.	CASTGESTEAFF	TGTGCCAGTACGGGGGAGAGCACTGAAGCTTTCTTT
TRBV6-2/TRBV6-3	TRBJ2-1	16	.	.	CASSAVTSSSYNEQFF	TGTGCCAGCAGTGCCGTGACGTCCAGCTCCTACAATGAGCAGTTCTTC
TRBV20-1	TRBJ1-6	14	few	TRBD1	CSATGTVQNSPLHF	TGCAGTGCTACCGGGACAGTCCAAAATTCACCCCTCCACTTT
TRBV28	TRBJ1-5	17	.	TRBD1	CASSWAQGGYSNQPQHF	TGTGCCAGCAGTTGGGCCCAGGGGGGCTATAGCAATCAGCCCCAGCATTTT
TRBV7-2	TRBJ2-7	15	few	.	CASSLVGGAPYEQYF	TGTGCCAGCAGCTTAGTAGGGGGAGCCCCCTACGAGCAGTACTTC
TRBV6-2/TRBV6-3	TRBJ1-4	15	.	.	CASRDRRATNEKLFF	TGTGCCAGCAGGGATAGGCGAGCAACTAATGAAAAACTGTTTTTT
TRBV20-1	TRBJ2-1	16	.	.	CSASRRLAGEDNEQFF	TGCAGTGCTAGCCGACGACTGGCGGGTGAGGACAATGAGCAGTTCTTC
TRBV4-1	TRBJ1-2	14	.	.	CASSQGSANYGYTF	TGCGCCAGCAGCCAAGGCTCAGCCAACTATGGCTACACCTTC
TRBV12-3/TRBV12-4	TRBJ1-5	14	.	.	CASSLGSGYQPQHF	TGTGCCAGCAGTTTAGGGTCAGGGTATCAGCCCCAGCATTTT
TRBV4-3	TRBJ2-5	14	.	.	CASSQEIIQETQYF	TGCGCCAGCAGCCAAGAGATAATCCAAGAGACCCAGTACTTC
TRBV20-1	TRBJ2-2	14	medium-sized	TRBD1	CSAGTGGITGELFF	TGCAGTGCCGGGACAGGGGGCATCACCGGGGAGCTGTTTTTT
TRBV10-3	TRBJ2-7	13	.	.	CATGPPFSYEQYF	TGTGCCACGGGACCGCCATTCTCCTACGAGCAGTACTTC
TRBV4-3	TRBJ2-2	14	.	.	CTSSGGAHTGELFF	TGCACCAGCAGTGGAGGGGCTCACACCGGGGAGCTGTTTTTT